Following are 3 T cell receptor beta chains from one sample sequenced in a study of neurological immune-mediated disorders (dated by TCRdb to between 2017 and 2020). The library was prepared using 5' RACE. Sequencing used an Illumina HiSeq 2500. The public sequencing data were trimmed at Q25 with fastp and processed into clonotypes with MiXCR by TCRdb, which kept only in-frame beta chains. Every CDR3 protein is listed once, alongside the most common genes and DNA of its rows. The sample profile shows tens of thousands of distinct CDR3 sequences; roughly 13% of them were found once. The top ten constitute around 4.6% of the sample. The time point label, read with the paper, signifies: longitudinal time-point 1 (baseline). The sample was PBMCs. These receptors all stem from a female donor with HTLV-1-associated myelopathy (HAM/TSP).

Worth noting for this clonotype: Being one base from a much bigger clone, this may be a read error. This chain uses TRBV7-6 with TRBJ2-5; possibly TRBD2 for D (6 bases). Trimming removed 5 bases at V and 2 bases at J, with 12 bases between. CDR1 and CDR2 (germline): SGHVS, FNYEAQ. The CDR3 is 14 amino acids. For the CDR3, the DNA is TGTGCCAGCAGCCGAGCGGGCGAACAAGAGACCCAGTACTTC. This translates into CASSRAGEQETQYF.

There are many counts of this clonotype. V is TRBV4-1 and J is TRBJ2-1, with no clear D. CDR3 length equals 12 residues. The V gene lost 6 bases and the J gene lost 4 bases, with 7 bases spanning the gap. CDR1 is MGHRA and CDR2 is YSYEKL in the germline V gene. The CDR3 reads CASSQDYNEQFF. CDR3 sequence (DNA): TGCGCCAGCAGTCAGGATTACAATGAGCAGTTCTTC.

This clonotype was counted at least ten times. This chain links TRBV7-9 with TRBJ2-3, with D tentatively TRBD1 (5 bases). Germline V CDR1 and CDR2: SEHNR, FQNEAQ (reference sequence). Trimming pared 1 base from V and 6 bases from J, leaving 8 bases between. The CDR3 sequence is 13 residues long. Here the CDR3 reads CASSLDWGDTQYF. DNA of the CDR3: TGTGCCAGCAGCTTAGATTGGGGCGATACGCAGTATTTT.